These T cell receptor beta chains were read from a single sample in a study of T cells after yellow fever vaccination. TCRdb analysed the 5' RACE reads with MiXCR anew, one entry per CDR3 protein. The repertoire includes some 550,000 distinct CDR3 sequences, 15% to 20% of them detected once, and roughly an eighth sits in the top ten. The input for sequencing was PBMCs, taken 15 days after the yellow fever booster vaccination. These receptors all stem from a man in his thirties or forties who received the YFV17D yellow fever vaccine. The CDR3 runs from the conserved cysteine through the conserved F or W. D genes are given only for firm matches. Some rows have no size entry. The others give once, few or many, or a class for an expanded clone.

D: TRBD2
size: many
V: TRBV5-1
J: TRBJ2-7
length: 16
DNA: TGCGCCAGCAGCTTGCTAGCGGGAGTTTCGATGTACGAGCAGTACTTC
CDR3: CASSLLAGVSMYEQYF

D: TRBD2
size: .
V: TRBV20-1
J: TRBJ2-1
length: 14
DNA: TGCAGTGCTAGCTACGCGGGAGTAGGGAATGAGCAGTTCTTC
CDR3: CSASYAGVGNEQFF

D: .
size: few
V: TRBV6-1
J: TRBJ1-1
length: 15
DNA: TGTGCCAGTCGAAGTGGTAGGACAGCTAACACTGAAGCTTTCTTT
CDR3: CASRSGRTANTEAFF

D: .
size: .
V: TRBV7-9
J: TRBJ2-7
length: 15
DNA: TGTGCCAGCATCCCTGCGGGGTCCCCCTCCTACGAGCAGTACTTC
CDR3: CASIPAGSPSYEQYF

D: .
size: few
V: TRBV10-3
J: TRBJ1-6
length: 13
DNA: TGTGCCATCAGTGAACAGGGTGCCTCACCCCTCCACTTT
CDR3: CAISEQGASPLHF

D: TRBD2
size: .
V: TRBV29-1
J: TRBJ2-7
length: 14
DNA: TGCAGCGTTGTAGGTGGGAGGGCCACCTACGAGCAGTACTTC
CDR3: CSVVGGRATYEQYF

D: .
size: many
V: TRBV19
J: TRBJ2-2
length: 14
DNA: TGTGCCAGTAACCGACTAGTTTCGGCCGGGGAGCTGTTTTTT
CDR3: CASNRLVSAGELFF

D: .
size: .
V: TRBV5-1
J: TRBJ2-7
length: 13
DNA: TGCGCCAGCAGCTTGGCTTCTGGAATCGAGCAGTACTTC
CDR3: CASSLASGIEQYF

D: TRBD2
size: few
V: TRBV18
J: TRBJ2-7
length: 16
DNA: TGTGCCAGCTCACCACCGGGGACTAGCGGGAGTCTCGCGCAGTACTTC
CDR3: CASSPPGTSGSLAQYF

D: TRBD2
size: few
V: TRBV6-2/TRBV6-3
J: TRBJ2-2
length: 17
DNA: TGTGCCAGCAGTTACTCGCCAGGACTAGCGACCACCGGGGAGCTGTTTTTT
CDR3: CASSYSPGLATTGELFF

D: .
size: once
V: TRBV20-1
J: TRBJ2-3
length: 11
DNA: TGCAGTGCTCCGTGGCAGGATACGCAGTATTTT
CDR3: CSAPWQDTQYF

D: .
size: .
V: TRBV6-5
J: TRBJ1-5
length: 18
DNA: TGTGCCAGCAGTTACCCGGGATGGGGGTCTGATAGCAATCAGCCCCAGCATTTT
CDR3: CASSYPGWGSDSNQPQHF

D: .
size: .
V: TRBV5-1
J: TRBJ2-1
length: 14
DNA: TGCGCCAGCAGCTTGAGCCCCGGGCCCAATGAGCAGTTCTTC
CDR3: CASSLSPGPNEQFF

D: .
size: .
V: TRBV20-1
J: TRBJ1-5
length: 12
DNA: TGCAGTGCTAGCTATAGCAATCAGCCCCAGCATTTT
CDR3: CSASYSNQPQHF

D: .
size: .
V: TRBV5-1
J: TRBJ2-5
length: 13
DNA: TGCGCCAGCACTGGGAGCGGACAAGAGACCCAGTACTTC
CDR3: CASTGSGQETQYF

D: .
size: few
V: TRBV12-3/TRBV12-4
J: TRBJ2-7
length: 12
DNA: TGTGCCAGCAAGGGGGGGGTATACGAGCAGTACTTC
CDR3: CASKGGVYEQYF

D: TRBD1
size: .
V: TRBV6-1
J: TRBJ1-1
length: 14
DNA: TGTGCCAGCAGAGCCACAGGGGGTCGAACTGAAGCTTTCTTT
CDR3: CASRATGGRTEAFF

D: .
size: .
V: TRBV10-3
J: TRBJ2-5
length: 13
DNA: TGTGCCATCAGTGATAATAGCCAAGAGACCCAGTACTTC
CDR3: CAISDNSQETQYF